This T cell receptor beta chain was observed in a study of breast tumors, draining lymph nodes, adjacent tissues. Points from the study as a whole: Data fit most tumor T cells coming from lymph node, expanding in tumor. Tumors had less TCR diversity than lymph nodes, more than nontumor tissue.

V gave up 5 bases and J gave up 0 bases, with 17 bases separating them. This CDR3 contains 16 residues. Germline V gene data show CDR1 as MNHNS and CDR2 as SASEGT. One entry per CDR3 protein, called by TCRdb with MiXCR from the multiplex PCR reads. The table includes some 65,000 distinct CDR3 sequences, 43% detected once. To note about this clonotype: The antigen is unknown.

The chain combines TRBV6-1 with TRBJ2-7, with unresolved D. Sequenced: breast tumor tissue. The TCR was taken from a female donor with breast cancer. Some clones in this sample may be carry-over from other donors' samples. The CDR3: CASSRLYSLFSYEQYF. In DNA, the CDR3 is TGTGCCAGCAGTCGTCTGTACAGCCTTTTCTCCTACGAGCAGTACTTC.